This T cell receptor beta chain derives from a study of T cells in Graves' hyperthyroidism and ophthalmopathy. Ten or more counts support this clonotype. There were TCR beta CDR3 regions amplified from RNA transcripts. TCR CDR3 regions were first amplified by RT-PCR with HTBI primers. TCRdb reprocessed the multiplex PCR reads with MiXCR, giving one entry per CDR3 protein. This table has roughly 550,000 distinct CDR3 sequences, 16% appearing once. CDR3 length: 13 amino acids. Per germline, CDR1 SGHAT and CDR2 FQNNGV. V was clipped by 6 bases and J by 0 bases, with 8 bases between them. The receptor comes from a young woman with Graves' ophthalmopathy. The V gene is TRBV11-2, the J gene TRBJ1-1, with D unresolved. Sequences were obtained from blood. CDR3 amino acids: CASRFRVNTEAFF. In nucleotides, the CDR3 is TGTGCCAGCAGATTCAGAGTGAACACTGAAGCTTTCTTT.